These 14 T cell receptor beta chains came from one sample sequenced in a study of tumor-infiltrating lymphocytes in localized non-small cell lung cancer. Only in-frame clones appear in the TCRdb table, and some are missing; sequencing was by immunoSEQ multiplex PCR. The table includes about 10,000 clones, around four fifths detected once. Sequencing was done on a sample of uninvolved lung tissue not adjacent to the tumor. These receptors originate from a human donor with non-small cell lung cancer.

By share, this clone ranks as medium-sized. V is TRBV5-1 and J is TRBJ1-1, with D tentatively TRBD1 (6 bases). The length of the CDR3 is 16 residues. V lost 4 bases and J lost 0, with 16 bases in between. Germline-derived CDR1 and CDR2 are SGHRS and YFSETQ. The CDR3 here is CASSPGHGDMNTEAFF. For the CDR3, the DNA is TGCGCCAGCAGCCCCGGACATGGGGACATGAACACTGAAGCTTTCTTT.

In this sample, this clone turned up a few times. The chain uses TRBV12-5 and TRBJ2-3, with 8 bases that match TRBD1. This CDR3 is built from 12 residues. CDR1 LGHNT and CDR2 FRNRAP come from the germline V gene. V trimming: 5 bases; J trimming: 8 bases; junction bases outside the gene matches: 3. The CDR3 loop is CASGLTGGTQYF. Here the CDR3 DNA reads TGTGCTAGTGGTCTTACAGGGGGTACGCAGTATTTT.

J is TRBJ2-7 and V is TRBV5-1; D is ambiguous. This CDR3 is built from 15 residues. V was trimmed by 4 bases and J by 2 bases, leaving 16 bases between them. The germline V gene has CDR1 SGHRS and CDR2 YFSETQ. This CDR3 reads CASSGSSGQPYEQYF. The CDR3 DNA is TGCGCCAGCAGCGGGTCATCTGGGCAGCCCTACGAGCAGTACTTC.

The chain uses TRBV29-1 and TRBJ2-5; the D is unclear. CDR1 is SQVTM, CDR2 ANQGSEA, per germline. The CDR3 covers 11 residues. V was trimmed by 3 bases and J by 2 bases, leaving 4 bases between them. The CDR3 sequence: CSVDTQETQYF. Here the CDR3 DNA reads TGCAGCGTTGACACGCAAGAGACCCAGTACTTC.

The chain is built from TRBV28 and TRBJ1-1, with a tentative D call TRBD1 (5 bases). The germline V gene encodes CDR1 MDHEN and CDR2 SYDVKM. Trimming stripped 10 bases from V and 6 bases from J, with 18 bases between. There are 13 residues in the CDR3. CDR3 sequence: CAIKPPGGAEAFF. Here the CDR3 DNA reads TGTGCCATTAAGCCCCCGGGGGGGGCTGAAGCTTTCTTT.

In DNA form, the CDR3 reads TGTGCCTGGGGCAGGGACCCCTACGAGCAGTACTTC. Encoded protein: CAWGRDPYEQYF. The chain uses TRBV30 and TRBJ2-7; D is perhaps TRBD1 or TRBD2 (5 bases each). V lost 5 bases, J lost 2 bases, and 10 bases lay in between. The CDR3 has 12 residues. Germline V gene sequence: CDR1 GTSNPN, CDR2 SVGIG (reference sequence).

The chain joins TRBV19 to TRBJ2-1, with TRBD2 matching 11 bases. This CDR3 has 15 amino acids. The V segment lost 8 bases and the J segment 4 bases; nucleotides outside the gene matches: 7. CDR1 and CDR2 (germline): LNHDA, SQIVND (reference sequence). The CDR3 coding sequence is TGTGCCAGTTCCCGACTAGCGGGGCGGTACAATGAGCAGTTCTTC. This codes for CASSRLAGRYNEQFF.

The genes are TRBV27 and TRBJ2-5; no clear D. From germline, CDR1 is MNHEY and CDR2 SMNVEV (reference sequence). The CDR3 contains 13 residues. Trimming removed 8 bases at V and 0 bases at J, with 10 bases between. The CDR3 coding sequence is TGTGCCAGCCGGAAATGGAACCAAGAGACCCAGTACTTC. Its protein is CASRKWNQETQYF.

The chain employs TRBV5-6 and TRBJ1-4; tentatively, D is TRBD1 (5 bases). CDR3 length equals 14 residues. The V end lost 2 bases, the J end lost 10 bases, and 15 bases lay between the germline ends. Per the germline V gene, CDR1 is SGHDT and CDR2 is YYEEEE. The CDR3 loop reads CASSLSALRGKLFF. The CDR3 nucleotides are TGTGCCAGCAGCTTATCAGCCCTGAGGGGAAAACTGTTTTTT.

The chain couples TRBV10-3 to TRBJ2-3, with a possible D match to TRBD2 (6 bases). V dropped 11 bases and J dropped 4 bases, with 16 bases sitting between them. Per the germline V gene, CDR1 is ENHRY and CDR2 is SYGVKD. The CDR3 spans 13 residues. The chain's CDR3 is CAAGGRSSDTQYF. The CDR3 nucleotides read TGTGCCGCAGGAGGGAGGTCATCAGATACGCAGTATTTT.

This clone showed up just once. This chain links TRBV2 with TRBJ1-5; 7 positions match TRBD1. The CDR3 totals 17 residues. Losses at the gene ends were 5 bases for V and 0 bases for J; bases not matched to a gene: 10. Germline values: CDR1 SNHLY, CDR2 FYNNEI. The CDR3 coding sequence is TGTGCCAGCAGTAGGGAGACAGGGCGGAATAGCAATCAGCCCCAGCATTTT. Its translation: CASSRETGRNSNQPQHF.

The chain is built from TRBV9 and TRBJ2-5; D is perhaps TRBD2 (6 bases). CDR3 length equals 15 residues. Germline-derived CDR1 and CDR2 are SGDLS and YYNGEE. V lost 4 bases, J lost 5 bases, and 18 bases lay in between. CDR3 sequence: CASSLQGLGSETQYF. CDR3 sequence (DNA): TGTGCCAGCAGCCTCCAGGGCCTCGGGAGCGAGACCCAGTACTTC. The variable domain in full, completed from reference TRBV9 and TRBJ2-5, reads DSGVTQTPKHLITATGQRVTLRCSPRSGDLSVYWYQQSLDQGLQFLIQYYNGEERAKGNILERFSAQQFPDLHSELNLSSLELGDSALYFCASSLQGLGSETQYFGPGTRLLVL.

The rearrangement links TRBV5-1 to TRBJ2-3, with no clear D. Trimming stripped 0 bases from V and 1 base from J, with 12 bases between. Germline lookup yields CDR1 SGHRS and CDR2 YFSETQ. This CDR3 region has 16 residues. For the CDR3, the DNA is TGCGCCAGCAGCTTGGGTCCCAGCGACGGCACAGATACGCAGTATTTT. It translates to CASSLGPSDGTDTQYF.

J is TRBJ2-2 and V is TRBV5-8; 10 positions match TRBD2. With V trimmed by 5 bases and J by 0 bases, 7 bases remained unmatched. This CDR3 spans 17 amino acids. Germline V gives CDR1 SGHTS, CDR2 YDEGEE. Here the CDR3 reads CASRFRTSGTNTGELFF. CDR3 coding DNA: TGTGCCAGCAGGTTCCGGACTAGCGGAACGAACACCGGGGAGCTGTTTTTT.